Below, 11 T cell receptor beta chains from the same sample are listed, as sequenced in a study of patients and donors after allogeneic stem cell transplantation. TCRdb re-called the RT-PCR reads through MiXCR, storing one row per CDR3 protein. Of 900,000 to 1,000,000 distinct CDR3 sequences in the sample, approximately 19% were seen once. Sequencing used blood, either unsorted or a sorted T cell fraction (not recorded which). Receptors originate from a human donor who was either an allogeneic HSCT recipient or a stem cell or donor lymphocyte infusion donor (not recorded which). It is not recorded whose cells these are; they may come from a transplant donor.

This clonotype has a handful of counts. The V call is TRBV20-1, the J call TRBJ2-1; 8 nucleotides line up with TRBD2. This CDR3 is 16 amino acids long. Losses at the gene ends were 6 bases for V and 0 bases for J; bases not matched to a gene: 10. Germline values: CDR1 DFQATT, CDR2 SNEGSKA (reference sequence). CDR3 nucleotides: TGCAGTGCCTGGGGGGATAGCGGGGACTCCTACAATGAGCAGTTCTTC. Protein: CSAWGDSGDSYNEQFF.

The V gene is TRBV3-1, the J gene TRBJ2-7; D gene unclear. CDR1 is LGHDT and CDR2 is YNNKEL in the germline V gene (reference sequence). Trimming took 2 bases from V and 2 from J, leaving 4 bases between them. This CDR3 is built from 12 residues. The CDR3 is CASSQNTYEQYF. The CDR3, as DNA: TGTGCCAGCAGCCAAAATACCTACGAGCAGTACTTC.

The sample holds a few counts of this clonotype. The V and J genes are TRBV4-3 and TRBJ1-1; D gene ambiguous. Germline assignment: CDR1 LGHNA and CDR2 YSLEER. The V gene lost 0 bases and the J gene lost 5 bases, with 7 bases spanning the gap. This CDR3 is 13 amino acids long. Here the CDR3 DNA reads TGCGCCAGCAGCCAAGATACGTGGACTGAAGCTTTCTTT. As protein: CASSQDTWTEAFF.

The chain couples TRBV5-1 to TRBJ1-1, with TRBD1 as a possible D gene (5 bases). Trimming shortened V by 3 bases and J by 4 bases, and 16 bases separated the two germline ends. The CDR3 length is 15 residues. CDR1 and CDR2 from the germline V gene are SGHRS and YFSETQ. Here the CDR3 reads CASSWEWGDGTEAFF. CDR3 bases: TGCGCCAGCAGCTGGGAGTGGGGGGACGGCACTGAAGCTTTCTTT.

This clonotype was observed a handful of times. The chain is built from TRBV6-5 and TRBJ2-5; D is unclear. The CDR3 contains 14 residues. In germline, CDR1 is MNHEY, CDR2 SVGAGI. Trimming removed 0 bases from V and 2 bases from J, with 7 bases in between. DNA for the CDR3: TGTGCCAGCAGTTACTCGTGGCAGCAAGAGACCCAGTACTTC. Residues: CASSYSWQQETQYF.

This clonotype was found many times. The chain recombines TRBV12-3 or TRBV12-4 with TRBJ2-7; a possible D gene is TRBD2 (7 bases). The V gene lost 7 bases and the J gene lost 0 bases, with 13 bases spanning the gap. The length of the CDR3 is 14 residues. In DNA, the CDR3 is TGTGCCAGCAAGGGGGGGAAGCCCTCCTACGAGCAGTACTTC. The encoded protein is CASKGGKPSYEQYF.

The chain joins TRBV18 to TRBJ2-7; a weak D match, TRBD1 (6 bases). With 3 bases removed from V and 0 bases from J, the gap between germline ends came to 12 bases. There are 15 residues in the CDR3. Germline CDR1 is KGHSH and CDR2 is LQKENI. The CDR3 sequence is CASSPDRIHSYEQYF. The CDR3 DNA follows: TGTGCCAGCTCACCTGACAGGATTCACTCCTACGAGCAGTACTTC.

The table lists this clonotype with many counts. The chain is built from TRBV2 and TRBJ2-7; D is unclear. CDR3 length: 11 amino acids. The V end lost 3 bases, the J end lost 3 bases, and 3 bases lay between the germline ends. Germline lookup yields CDR1 SNHLY and CDR2 FYNNEI. The CDR3 DNA is TGTGCCAGCAGTGAGTACTACGAGCAGTACTTC. Translating it yields CASSEYYEQYF.

This clonotype was observed a few times. The V call is TRBV6-1, the J call TRBJ2-5; D unresolved. From germline, CDR1 is MNHNS and CDR2 SASEGT. The CDR3 consists of 14 residues. V lost 1 base to trimming and J lost 6 bases, with 12 bases between them. The CDR3 here is CASSEEAPRKTQYF. CDR3 DNA sequence: TGTGCCAGCAGTGAAGAAGCTCCAAGAAAGACCCAGTACTTC.

The rearrangement joins TRBV2 to TRBJ1-4, with a tentative D call TRBD1 (5 bases). V lost 5 bases and J 16 bases, leaving 14 bases between the germline ends. The CDR3 runs to 11 residues. Germline CDR1 and CDR2: SNHLY and FYNNEI. The CDR3 here is CASSRARDEFF. The DNA for the CDR3 is TGTGCCAGCAGTCGTGCCCGGGACGAGTTTTTT.

This clonotype was found a few times. The rearrangement links TRBV6-2 or TRBV6-3 to TRBJ1-2, with TRBD1 identical over 7 bases. The CDR3 contains 15 residues. J lost 2 bases, V lost 7 bases, and 10 bases had no gene match. From germline, CDR1 is MNHEY and CDR2 SVGEGT. CDR3 DNA sequence: TGTGCCAGCACCCCAGAGGGACAGAGAAACTATGGCTACACCTTC. Translated, it gives CASTPEGQRNYGYTF.